This record concerns one T cell receptor beta chain sequence. Its antigen is not identified. Each CDR3 protein gets one entry in TCRdb, which reprocessed the 5' RACE reads and gives no DNA. The ten most abundant clones cover almost 1.5% of a sample with about 430,000 distinct CDR3 sequences. The CDR3 length is 12 residues. Looked up from germline, CDR1 is SEHNR and CDR2 is FQNEAQ (reference sequence). The record originates from a study of T cells expressing NK-cell markers. Turning to the study itself: Among the eight sequenced donors, seven tested HCMV-seropositive and one tested seronegative. The study's findings and limits: Whether expanded NKG2C-expressing T cell clones recognize HCMV is unknown.

This sequence originates from a woman in her forties or fifties in good health. The sample taken for sequencing was blood T cells: a sorted CD56 or NKG2C T cell subset, CD4+ or CD8+ T cells, or bulk PBMC T cells (not recorded which). The chain couples TRBV7-9 to TRBJ2-3. This CDR3 reads CASSLLADTQYF.